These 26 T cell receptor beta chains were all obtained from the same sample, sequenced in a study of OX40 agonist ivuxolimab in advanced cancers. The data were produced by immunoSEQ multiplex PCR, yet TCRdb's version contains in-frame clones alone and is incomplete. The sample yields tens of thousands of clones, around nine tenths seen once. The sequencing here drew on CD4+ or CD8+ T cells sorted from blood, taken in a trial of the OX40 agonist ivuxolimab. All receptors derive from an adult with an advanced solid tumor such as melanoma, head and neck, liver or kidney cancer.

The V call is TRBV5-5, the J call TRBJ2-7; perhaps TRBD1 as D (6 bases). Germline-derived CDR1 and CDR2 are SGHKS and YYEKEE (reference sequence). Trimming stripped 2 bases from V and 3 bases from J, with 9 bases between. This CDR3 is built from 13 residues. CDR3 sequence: CASSFGRGYEQYF. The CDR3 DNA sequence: TGTGCCAGCAGCTTCGGCAGGGGCTACGAGCAGTACTTC.

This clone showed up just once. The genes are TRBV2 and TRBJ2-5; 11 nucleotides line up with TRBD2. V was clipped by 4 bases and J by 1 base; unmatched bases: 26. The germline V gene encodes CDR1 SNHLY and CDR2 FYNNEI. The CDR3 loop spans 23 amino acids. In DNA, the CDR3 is TGTGCCAGCAGTGTACCTGCCCGTCCGACAGGGGATGATAGCGGGAGGGCCCAAGAGACCCAGTACTTC. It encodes CASSVPARPTGDDSGRAQETQYF.

Here the CDR3 reads CASSLAGGVETQYF. CDR3 nucleotide sequence: TGTGCCAGCAGCTTAGCTGGCGGGGTGGAGACCCAGTACTTC. V and J are TRBV11-1 and TRBJ2-5; tentatively, D is TRBD2 (6 bases). V lost 0 bases, J lost 5 bases, and 10 bases lay in between. Germline CDR1 and CDR2: SGHAT and FQDESV (reference sequence). The CDR3 extends over 14 amino acids.

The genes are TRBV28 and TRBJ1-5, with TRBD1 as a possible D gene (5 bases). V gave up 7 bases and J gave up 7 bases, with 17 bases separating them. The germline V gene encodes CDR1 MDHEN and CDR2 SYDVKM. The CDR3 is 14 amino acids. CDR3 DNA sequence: TGTGCCAGCACAGTCGCCTCTCCAGGGCAGCCCCAGCATTTT. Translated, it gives CASTVASPGQPQHF.

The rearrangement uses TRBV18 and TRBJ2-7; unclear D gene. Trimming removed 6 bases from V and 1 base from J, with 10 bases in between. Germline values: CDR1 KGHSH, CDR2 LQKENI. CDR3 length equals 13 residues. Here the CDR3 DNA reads TGTGCCAGCTCGGTCAGAGAATCCTACGAGCAGTACTTC. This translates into CASSVRESYEQYF.

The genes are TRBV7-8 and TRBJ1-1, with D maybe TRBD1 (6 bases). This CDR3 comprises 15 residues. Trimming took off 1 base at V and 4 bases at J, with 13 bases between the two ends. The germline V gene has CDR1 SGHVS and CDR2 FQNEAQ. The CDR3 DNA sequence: TGTGCCAGCAGCTTAGTGGCAGGGGTTTTCACTGAAGCTTTCTTT. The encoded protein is CASSLVAGVFTEAFF.

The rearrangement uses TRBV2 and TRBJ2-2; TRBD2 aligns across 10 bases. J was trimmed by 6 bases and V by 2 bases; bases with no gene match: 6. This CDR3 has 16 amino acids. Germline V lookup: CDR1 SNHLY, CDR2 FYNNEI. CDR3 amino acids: CASSELAGVPAGELFF. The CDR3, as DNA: TGTGCCAGCAGTGAACTAGCGGGAGTACCAGCCGGGGAGCTGTTTTTT.

The CDR3 reads CATREASYNEQFF. The DNA of the CDR3 is TGCGCCACCCGCGAGGCTTCCTACAATGAGCAGTTCTTC. The V and J genes are TRBV10-2 and TRBJ2-1; D is undetermined. V lost 10 bases and J 1 base, leaving 11 bases between the germline ends. This CDR3 is built from 13 residues. Germline-derived CDR1 and CDR2 are WSHSY and SAAADI.

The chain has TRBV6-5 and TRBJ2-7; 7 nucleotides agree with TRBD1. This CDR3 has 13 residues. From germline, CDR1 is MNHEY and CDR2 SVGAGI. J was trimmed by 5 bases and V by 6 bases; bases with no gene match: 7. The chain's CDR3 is CASRRTGGNEQYF. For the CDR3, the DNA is TGTGCCAGCAGGCGGACAGGCGGAAACGAGCAGTACTTC.

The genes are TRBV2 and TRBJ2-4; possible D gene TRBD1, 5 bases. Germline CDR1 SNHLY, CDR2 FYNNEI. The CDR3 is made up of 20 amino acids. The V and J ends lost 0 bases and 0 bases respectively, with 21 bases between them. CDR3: CASSEALSGLNPQAKNIQYF. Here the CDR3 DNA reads TGTGCCAGCAGTGAAGCGTTATCAGGGCTAAATCCTCAAGCCAAAAACATTCAGTACTTC.

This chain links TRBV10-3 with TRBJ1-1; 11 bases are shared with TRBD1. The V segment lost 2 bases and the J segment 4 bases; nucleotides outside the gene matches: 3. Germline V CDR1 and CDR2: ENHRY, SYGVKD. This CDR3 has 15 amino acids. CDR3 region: CAISEPGQGGTEAFF. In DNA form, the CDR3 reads TGTGCCATCAGTGAGCCGGGACAGGGGGGCACTGAAGCTTTCTTT.

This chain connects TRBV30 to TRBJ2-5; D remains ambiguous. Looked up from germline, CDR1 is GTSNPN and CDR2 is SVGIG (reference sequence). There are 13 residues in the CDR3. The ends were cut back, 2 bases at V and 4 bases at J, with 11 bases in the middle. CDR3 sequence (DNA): TGTGCCTGGAGTACGTGGGAAGGAGAGACCCAGTACTTC. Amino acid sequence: CAWSTWEGETQYF.

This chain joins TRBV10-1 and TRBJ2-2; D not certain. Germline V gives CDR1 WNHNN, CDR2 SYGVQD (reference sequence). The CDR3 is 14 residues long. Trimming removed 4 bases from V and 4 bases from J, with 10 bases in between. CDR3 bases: TGCGCCAGCAGTGGACTCGGGCGCACCGGGGAGCTGTTTTTT. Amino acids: CASSGLGRTGELFF.

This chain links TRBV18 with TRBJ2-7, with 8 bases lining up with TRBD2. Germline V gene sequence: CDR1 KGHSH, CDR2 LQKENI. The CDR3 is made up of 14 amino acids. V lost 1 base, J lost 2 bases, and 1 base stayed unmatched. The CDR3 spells CASSPQAGAYEQYF. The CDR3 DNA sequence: TGTGCCAGCTCACCACAAGCGGGGGCCTACGAGCAGTACTTC.

The CDR3 here is CASSLDWSPGANVLTF. Written as DNA, the CDR3 is TGTGCCAGCAGCTTGGATTGGAGCCCTGGGGCCAACGTCCTGACTTTC. V is TRBV5-8 and J is TRBJ2-6; D unresolved. Per the germline V gene, CDR1 is SGHTS and CDR2 is YDEGEE. The CDR3 is 16 amino acids. Trimming shortened V by 0 bases and J by 2 bases, and 9 bases separated the two germline ends.

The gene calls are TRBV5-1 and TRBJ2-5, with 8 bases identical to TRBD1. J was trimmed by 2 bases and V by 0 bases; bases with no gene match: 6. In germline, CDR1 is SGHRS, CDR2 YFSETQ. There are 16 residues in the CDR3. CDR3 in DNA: TGCGCCAGCAGCTTGGCCGTCAGGGGGCGGCAAGAGACCCAGTACTTC. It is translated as CASSLAVRGRQETQYF.

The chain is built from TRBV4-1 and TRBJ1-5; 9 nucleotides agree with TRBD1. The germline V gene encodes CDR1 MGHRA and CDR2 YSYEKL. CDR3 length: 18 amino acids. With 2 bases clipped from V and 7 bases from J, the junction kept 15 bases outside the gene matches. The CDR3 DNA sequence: TGCGCCAGCAGCCAATCGGGACAGGGCAGTGGGGTCGGCCAGCCCCAGCATTTT. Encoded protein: CASSQSGQGSGVGQPQHF.

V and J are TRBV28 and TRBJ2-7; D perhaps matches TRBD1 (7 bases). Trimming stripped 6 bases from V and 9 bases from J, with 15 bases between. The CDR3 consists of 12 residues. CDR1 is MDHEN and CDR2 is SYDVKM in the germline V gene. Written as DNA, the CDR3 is TGTGCCAGCAGCCGCAGGGGGGCCGGGCAGTACTTC. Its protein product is CASSRRGAGQYF.

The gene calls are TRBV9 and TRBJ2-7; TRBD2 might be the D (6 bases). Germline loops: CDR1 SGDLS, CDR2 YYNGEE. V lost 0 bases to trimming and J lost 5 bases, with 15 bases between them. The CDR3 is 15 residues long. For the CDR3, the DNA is TGTGCCAGCAGCGTAGCGGGTCGGGGGATCCACGAGCAGTACTTC. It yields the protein CASSVAGRGIHEQYF.

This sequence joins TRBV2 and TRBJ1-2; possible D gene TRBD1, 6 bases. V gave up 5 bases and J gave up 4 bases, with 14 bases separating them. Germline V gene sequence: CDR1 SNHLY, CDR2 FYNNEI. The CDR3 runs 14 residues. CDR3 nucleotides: TGTGCCAGCAGTCTCGCGGGGGCTGGCTATGGCTACACCTTC. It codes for CASSLAGAGYGYTF.

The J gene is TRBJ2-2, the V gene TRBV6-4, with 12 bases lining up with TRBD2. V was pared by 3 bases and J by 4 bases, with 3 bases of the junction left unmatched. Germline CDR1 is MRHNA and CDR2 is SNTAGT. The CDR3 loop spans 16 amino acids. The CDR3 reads CASSETSGRITGELFF. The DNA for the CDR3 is TGTGCCAGCAGTGAAACTAGCGGGAGGATCACCGGGGAGCTGTTTTTT.

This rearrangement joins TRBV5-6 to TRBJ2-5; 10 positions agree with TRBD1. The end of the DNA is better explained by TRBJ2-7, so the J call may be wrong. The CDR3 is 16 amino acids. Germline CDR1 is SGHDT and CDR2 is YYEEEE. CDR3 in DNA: TGTGCCAGCAGCTTGGAGATGGGACAGGGGACGTACGAGCAGTACTTC. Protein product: CASSLEMGQGTYEQYF.

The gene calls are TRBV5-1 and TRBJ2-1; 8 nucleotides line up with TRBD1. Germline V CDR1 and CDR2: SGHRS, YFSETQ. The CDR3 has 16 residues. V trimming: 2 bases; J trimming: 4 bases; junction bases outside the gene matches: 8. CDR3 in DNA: TGCGCCAGCAGCTTAACGGACAGGGCTTCTTACAATGAGCAGTTCTTC. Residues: CASSLTDRASYNEQFF.

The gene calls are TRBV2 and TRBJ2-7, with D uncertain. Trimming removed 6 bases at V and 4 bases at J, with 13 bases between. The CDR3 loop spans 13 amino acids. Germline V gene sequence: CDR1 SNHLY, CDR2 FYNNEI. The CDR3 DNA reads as TGTGCCAGCAGGTTATCGACGGAGTACGAGCAGTACTTC. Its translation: CASRLSTEYEQYF.

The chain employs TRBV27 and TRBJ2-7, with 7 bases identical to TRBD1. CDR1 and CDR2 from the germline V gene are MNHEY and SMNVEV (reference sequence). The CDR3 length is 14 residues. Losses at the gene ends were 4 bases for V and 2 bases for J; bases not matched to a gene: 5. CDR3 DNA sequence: TGTGCCAGCAGTTCTCGGACAGGTCCCTACGAGCAGTACTTC. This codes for CASSSRTGPYEQYF.

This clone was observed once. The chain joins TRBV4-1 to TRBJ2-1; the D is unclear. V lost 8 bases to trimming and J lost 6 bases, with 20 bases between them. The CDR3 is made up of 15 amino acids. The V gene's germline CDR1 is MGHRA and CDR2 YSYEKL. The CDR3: CASGSTTRMGNEQFF. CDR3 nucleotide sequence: TGCGCCAGCGGCTCAACTACGCGAATGGGCAATGAGCAGTTCTTC.